This TCR beta chain was recorded in a study of cytomegalovirus exposure and HLA in healthy donors. Overall study context: Inside one of the first data releases sat 85 million or so unique TCRs taken from HLA-typed donors.

Both 60 Vbeta primers and 13 Jbeta primers went into the PCR. Sequenced by immunoSEQ multiplex PCR; TCRdb stores in-frame clones only, minus some. The profile shows around 110,000 clones, about 76% of them singletons. The germline gives CDR1 MNHEY, CDR2 SMNVEV (reference sequence). The V gene end was trimmed by 1 base and the J gene end by 4 bases; junction bases not matched to a gene: 12. The CDR3 sequence is 17 residues long. Broader study findings: In a later analysis, at a false discovery rate of 0.05, 16,951 TCR beta sequences matched HLA alleles.

A single count supports this clone. As yet, its antigen is unknown. The chain carries TRBV27 and TRBJ2-7; TRBD2 matches 8 bases. The sequence was obtained from a woman aged 25 to 39 in good health and CMV-seronegative. Sequenced sample: PBMCs. CDR3 sequence reads: CASSLFPGSSGPYEQYF. Written as DNA, the CDR3 is TGTGCCAGCAGTTTATTCCCGGGGTCTAGCGGGCCGTACGAGCAGTACTTC.